The sample holds one count of the clone carrying this T cell receptor beta chain. Its antigen is not known. With 60 Vbeta and 13 Jbeta primers, the PCR was carried out. Here immunoSEQ multiplex PCR was the method, and the copy in TCRdb shows in-frame clones only, minus some. Of 180,000 or so clones detected, about 75% appear once; the ten largest clones hold over 13%. This CDR3 spans 15 amino acids. With 4 bases clipped from V and 1 base from J, the junction kept 7 bases outside the gene matches. The V gene's germline CDR1 is SGHNT and CDR2 YYREEE (reference sequence). This record comes from a study of cytomegalovirus exposure and HLA in healthy donors. General observations from the study: Available immune exposure information covered CMV serostatus only.

The J gene is TRBJ2-5, the V gene TRBV5-4; 7 nucleotides align to TRBD1. Sequences were obtained from PBMCs. This sequence originates from a man in his forties or fifties in good health and CMV-seropositive. CDR3 bases: TGTGCCAGCAGCCGGCGACAGGGATCCCAAGAGACCCAGTACTTC. Translated: CASSRRQGSQETQYF. Full variable domain (missing parts from reference TRBV5-4 and TRBJ2-5): ETGVTQSPTHLIKTRGQQVTLRCSSQSGHNTVSWYQQALGQGPQFIFQYYREEENGRGNFPPRFSGLQFPNYSSELNVNALELDDSALYLCASSRRQGSQETQYFGPGTRLLVL.